The entry below describes one T cell receptor beta chain. Sequencing used immunoSEQ multiplex PCR; TCRdb keeps in-frame clones, though not all of them. The repertoire holds about 43,000 clones, with roughly two thirds as singletons. The CDR3 consists of 14 residues. Per germline, CDR1 MGHDK and CDR2 SYGVNS. J lost 8 bases, V lost 1 base, and 5 bases had no gene match. This sample stems from a study of radiotherapy plus CTLA-4 blockade in lung cancer. Material: peripheral blood, obtained from a patient treated with radiotherapy plus ipilimumab. The V and J genes are TRBV25-1 and TRBJ1-2, with 9 nucleotides matching TRBD1. This TCR was sampled from a human donor with non-small cell lung cancer who had a partial response to radiotherapy plus ipilimumab. This chain's CDR3 is CASSESRTGAGYTF. The CDR3 DNA follows: TGTGCCAGCAGTGAATCCCGGACAGGGGCCGGCTACACCTTC.